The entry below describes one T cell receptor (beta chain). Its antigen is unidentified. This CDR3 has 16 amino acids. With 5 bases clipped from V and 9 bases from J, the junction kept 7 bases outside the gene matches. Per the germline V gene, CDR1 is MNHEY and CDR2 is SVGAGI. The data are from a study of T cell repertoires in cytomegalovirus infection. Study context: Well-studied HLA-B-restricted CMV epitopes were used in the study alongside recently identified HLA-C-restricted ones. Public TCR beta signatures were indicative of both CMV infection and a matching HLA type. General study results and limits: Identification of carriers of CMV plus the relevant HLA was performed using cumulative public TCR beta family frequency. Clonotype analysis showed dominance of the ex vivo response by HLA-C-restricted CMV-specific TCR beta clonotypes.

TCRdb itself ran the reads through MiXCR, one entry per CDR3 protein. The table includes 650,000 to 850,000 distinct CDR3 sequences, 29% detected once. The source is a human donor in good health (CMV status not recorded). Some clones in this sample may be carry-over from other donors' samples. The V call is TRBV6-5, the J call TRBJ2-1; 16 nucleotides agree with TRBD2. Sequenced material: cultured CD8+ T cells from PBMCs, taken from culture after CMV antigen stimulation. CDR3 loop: CASSQGLAGGPVEQFF. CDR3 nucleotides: TGTGCCAGCAGTCAGGGACTAGCGGGGGGGCCCGTTGAGCAGTTCTTC.